Below, one T cell receptor beta chain is given with its context. This clonotype came up many times. Its target antigen remains unknown. Per-base quality was not reported, and no clone a single base away is much larger than it. Sequencing instrument: Illumina HiSeq 1500. TCRdb applied fastp at Q25 and MiXCR to the public reads, then kept only in-frame beta chains. All rows with the same CDR3 protein become a single entry with the most common DNA and genes. Counted in this sample were some 180,000 distinct CDR3 sequences; roughly 15% of them appeared once. The top ten clones comprise approximately 25% of the sample. These data come from a study of T cell repertoires in cytomegalovirus infection (dated by TCRdb to the late 2010s). A note on the overall study: Donor HLA type was relevant to the analysis, because carriage of CMV infection together with the matching HLA type was indicated by public TCR beta signatures. What the work shows at the level of the full study, not this receptor alone: In both this cohort and an independent cohort of a few hundred donors, the cumulative frequency of public TCR beta family members distinguished carriers of CMV infection plus the relevant HLA type. The ex vivo response was dominated by HLA-C-restricted CMV-specific TCR beta clonotypes, which also provided the single most frequent clonotype in two of eight donors.

From the germline V gene, CDR1 is SGHTA and CDR2 is FQGNSA. At the junction V is shortened by 4 bases and J by 5 bases; bases outside the gene matches: 17. The CDR3, cysteine through phenylalanine, is 18 amino acids long. Only CDR3 DNA remains: 54 bases, in frame from the first base. This TCR derives from a human donor in good health (CMV status not recorded). Some clones in this sample may be carry-over from other donors' samples. Here the chain combines TRBV7-2 and TRBJ2-3, and TRBD1 matches 8 of the central bases. The sample consisted of CD8+ T cells from PBMCs. DNA sequence: TGTGCCAGCAGCTCACACCCCATAGCGGACAGGGCGGTAGATACGCAGTATTTT. Its protein product is CASSSHPIADRAVDTQYF.